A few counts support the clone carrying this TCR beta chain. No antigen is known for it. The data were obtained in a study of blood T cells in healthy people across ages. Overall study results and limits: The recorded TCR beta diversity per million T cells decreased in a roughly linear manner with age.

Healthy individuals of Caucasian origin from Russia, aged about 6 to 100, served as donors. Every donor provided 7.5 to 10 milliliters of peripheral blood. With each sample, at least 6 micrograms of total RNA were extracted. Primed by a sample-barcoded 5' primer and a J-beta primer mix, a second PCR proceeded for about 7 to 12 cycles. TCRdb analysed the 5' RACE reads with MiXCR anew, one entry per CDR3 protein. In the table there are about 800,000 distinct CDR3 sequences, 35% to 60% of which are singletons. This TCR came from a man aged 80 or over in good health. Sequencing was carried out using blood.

The CDR3 DNA is TGTGCCAGCAGACAGGGGGTCATAAACACCGGGGAGCTGTTTTTT. It is translated as CASRQGVINTGELFF. The rearrangement joins TRBV11-2 to TRBJ2-2; TRBD1 agrees at 8 bases. Germline assignment: CDR1 SGHAT and CDR2 FQNNGV. The CDR3 runs to 15 residues. Trimming at V came to 6 bases and at J to 2 bases, leaving 5 bases not matched to a gene.